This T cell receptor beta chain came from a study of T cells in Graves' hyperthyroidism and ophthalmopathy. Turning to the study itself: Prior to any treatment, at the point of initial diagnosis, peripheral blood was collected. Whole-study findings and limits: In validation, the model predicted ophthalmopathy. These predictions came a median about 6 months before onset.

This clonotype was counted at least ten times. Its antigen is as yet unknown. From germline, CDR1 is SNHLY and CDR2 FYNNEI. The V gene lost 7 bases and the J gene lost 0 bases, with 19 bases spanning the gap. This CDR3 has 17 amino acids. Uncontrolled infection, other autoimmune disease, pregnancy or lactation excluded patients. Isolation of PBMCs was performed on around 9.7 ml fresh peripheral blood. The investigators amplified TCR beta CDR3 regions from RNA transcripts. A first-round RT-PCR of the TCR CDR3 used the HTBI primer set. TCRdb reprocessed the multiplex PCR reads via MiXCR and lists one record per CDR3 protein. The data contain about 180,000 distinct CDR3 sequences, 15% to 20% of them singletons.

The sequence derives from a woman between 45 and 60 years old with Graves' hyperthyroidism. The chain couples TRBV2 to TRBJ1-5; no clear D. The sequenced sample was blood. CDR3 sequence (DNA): TGTGCCAGCACCCGACGCAAGGCAGTCTATAGCAATCAGCCCCAGCATTTT. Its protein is CASTRRKAVYSNQPQHF.